The present T cell receptor (beta chain) was sequenced within a study of cytomegalovirus exposure and HLA in healthy donors. Findings and caveats of the study: Listed as cytomegalovirus-associated were 164 TCR beta chains.

As regards this clone: Antigen: not known.

This CDR3 is built from 14 residues. V lost 3 bases and J lost 8, with 13 bases in between. Germline CDR1 LNHDA, CDR2 SQIVND (reference sequence). PCR used 60 Vbeta primers and 13 Jbeta primers. The data were produced by immunoSEQ multiplex PCR, yet TCRdb's version contains in-frame clones alone and is incomplete. The table lists 100,000 to 150,000 clones, about three quarters of them singletons. Sample: PBMCs. V usage is TRBV19 and J usage is TRBJ2-2, with unresolved D. The source is a woman aged 55-69 years in good health and CMV-seropositive. The CDR3 sequence: CASSITPRVGELFF. The CDR3 DNA sequence: TGTGCCAGTAGTATTACCCCCCGAGTTGGGGAGCTGTTTTTT.